A single sample gave rise to the 7 T cell receptor beta chains below, sequenced in a study of cytomegalovirus exposure and HLA in healthy donors. The PCR employed 60 Vbeta primers together with 13 Jbeta primers. Clones were read by immunoSEQ multiplex PCR, and TCRdb kept only the in-frame ones, dropping some. This table has some 130,000 clones, more than 60% appearing once. Sequenced: PBMCs. These receptors all stem from a woman in her 50s in good health and CMV-seropositive.

The rearrangement links TRBV5-1 to TRBJ1-1, with 9 bases that match TRBD1. Losses at the gene ends were 6 bases for V and 4 bases for J; bases not matched to a gene: 10. The CDR3 totals 15 residues. The germline V gene encodes CDR1 SGHRS and CDR2 YFSETQ. This CDR3 is CASTPPGTGFTEAFF. The CDR3 nucleotides are TGCGCCAGCACCCCCCCCGGGACAGGGTTCACTGAAGCTTTCTTT.

This rearrangement joins TRBV2 to TRBJ1-5; 7 bases match TRBD1. The trim removed 2 bases at V and 7 bases at J, leaving 8 bases unmatched. CDR3 length: 15 amino acids. CDR1 SNHLY and CDR2 FYNNEI come from the germline V gene. The chain's CDR3 is CASSELAGGRQPQHF. DNA for the CDR3: TGTGCCAGCAGTGAACTCGCAGGGGGGCGGCAGCCCCAGCATTTT. The full variable domain, with the rest looked up from reference TRBV2 and TRBJ1-5, is EPEVTQTPSHQVTQMGQEVILRCVPISNHLYFYWYRQILGQKVEFLVSFYNNEISEKSEIFDDQFSVERPDGSNFTLKIRSTKLEDSAMYFCASSELAGGRQPQHFGDGTRLSIL.

The chain couples TRBV30 to TRBJ1-1; TRBD1 matches 7 bases. V lost 1 base, J lost 5 bases, and 16 bases stayed unmatched. The CDR3 is 17 residues long. Germline CDR1 reads GTSNPN; CDR2 reads SVGIG (reference sequence). CDR3 sequence (DNA): TGTGCCTGGAGTGGAAGAGGGACAGCTAAAAGTAGGACTGAAGCTTTCTTT. Amino acids: CAWSGRGTAKSRTEAFF.

In its sample, this clone was seen once. The J gene is TRBJ1-2, the V gene TRBV6-6, with a possible D match to TRBD1 (6 bases). The CDR3 extends over 15 amino acids. The V end was cut by 4 bases, the J end by 0 bases, with 12 bases between. The germline gives CDR1 MNHNY, CDR2 SVGAGI (reference sequence). CDR3 nucleotides: TGTGCCAGCAGTTCAGACAGGACCTCTAACTATGGCTACACCTTC. This translates into CASSSDRTSNYGYTF.

The chain carries TRBV7-3 and TRBJ2-1, with 9 bases fitting TRBD2. Per germline, CDR1 SGHTA and CDR2 FQGTGA. V lost 8 bases and J lost 6; bases outside the gene matches: 8. The CDR3 is 14 residues long. Written as DNA, the CDR3 is TGTGCCAGCTCCCAAGCGGGGGGATCCAATGAGCAGTTCTTC. The encoded protein is CASSQAGGSNEQFF. Combining the CDR3 with reference TRBV7-3 and TRBJ2-1 gives the whole variable domain GAGVSQTPSNKVTEKGKYVELRCDPISGHTALYWYRQSLGQGPEFLIYFQGTGAADDSGLPNDRFFAVRPEGSVSTLKIQRTERGDSAVYLCASSQAGGSNEQFFGPGTRLTVL.

This clone is a singleton in its sample. CDR3 in DNA: TGTGCCAGCAGCAGATCACAGGGGATGGTGCAGACCCAGTACTTC. Translation: CASSRSQGMVQTQYF. The gene calls are TRBV21-1 and TRBJ2-5; the tabulated D call, TRBD1, remains unverified against the DNA. TRBV21-1 is a pseudogene segment. The CDR3 length is 15 residues.

V usage is TRBV5-1 and J usage is TRBJ2-3, with a possible D match to TRBD1 (6 bases). The V gene lost 0 bases and the J gene lost 14 bases, with 16 bases spanning the gap. The CDR3 totals 13 residues. In germline, CDR1 is SGHRS, CDR2 YFSETQ. The CDR3 DNA follows: TGCGCCAGCAGCTTGGGCAGTGGGGACACTGGGTATTTT. Protein: CASSLGSGDTGYF.